This entry features one TCR beta chain sequence. This entry belongs to a study of blood T cell repertoires in COVID-19. The overall study: Acute and convalescent COVID-19 specimens originated in the United States, Italy and Spain.

There are 13 residues in the CDR3. The germline V gene has CDR1 SQVTM and CDR2 ANQGSEA. V was shortened by 3 bases and J by 2 bases, with 8 bases between the two germline ends. Sequencing was performed with immunoSEQ multiplex PCR; in TCRdb, only in-frame clones are kept and a portion is missing. This sample has 250,000 or so clones, with about nine tenths found just once. The sample was peripheral blood. The sequence was collected from a man aged 25-40 years with COVID-19, enrolled during active disease. The J gene is TRBJ1-3, the V gene TRBV29-1; D perhaps matches TRBD1 (5 bases). This CDR3 is CSVDGGAGNTIYF. The CDR3 nucleotides are TGCAGCGTTGATGGGGGGGCTGGAAACACCATATATTTT. Combining the CDR3 with reference TRBV29-1 and TRBJ1-3 gives the whole variable domain SAVISQKPSRDICQRGTSLTIQCQVDSQVTMMFWYRQQPGQSLTLIATANQGSEATYESGFVIDKFPISRPNLTFSTLTVSNMSPEDSSIYLCSVDGGAGNTIYFGEGSWLTVV.